These T cell receptor beta chains were read from a single sample in a study of a mutant IDH1 vaccine in newly diagnosed glioma. Here immunoSEQ multiplex PCR was the method, and the copy in TCRdb shows in-frame clones only, minus some. The table has about 56,000 clones, about 71% seen once. The antigens of these receptors remain unknown. The input for sequencing was PBMCs, taken from a glioma patient whose treatment included an IDH1 peptide vaccine. The receptors derive from a man over 45 with glioma. Each CDR3 is given with its conserved first and last residue. D genes are given only for firm matches. For some rows the clone size is stated as once, few or many, or as a class when expanded; others skip it.

clone_size d_call j_call v_call cdr3_nt cdr3_aa
- TRBD1 TRBJ2-7 TRBV30 TGTGCCTGGAACACGGGACAGACCTACGAGCAGTACTTC CAWNTGQTYEQYF
- - TRBJ1-1 TRBV9 TGTGCCAGCAGCGTAGAGTTGAACACTGAAGCTTTCTTT CASSVELNTEAFF
- - TRBJ1-1 TRBV25-1 TGTGCCAGCACAACTCTCTGGCCCCGGGGGACTGAAGCTTTCTTT CASTTLWPRGTEAFF
- - TRBJ2-7 TRBV19 TGTGCCAGTAGGTTCGACAGCAACAAATACTACGAGCAGTACTTC CASRFDSNKYYEQYF
few - TRBJ1-2 TRBV14 TGTGCCAGCAGCCCCGGAAGGAACTATGGCTACACCTTC CASSPGRNYGYTF
- - TRBJ1-4 TRBV11-2 TGTGCCAGCAGCTTAGATCAGGTCGTTGGGGGCGTTGAAAAACTGTTTTTT CASSLDQVVGGVEKLFF
- TRBD1 TRBJ1-2 TRBV29-1 TGCAGCGTCGGTGGGCTAACAGGGGCCGTTAACTATGGCTACACCTTC CSVGGLTGAVNYGYTF
once - TRBJ1-5 TRBV18 TGTGCCAGCTCACGAGCAGGGACGGGTAGCAATCAGCCCCAGCATTTT CASSRAGTGSNQPQHF
- - TRBJ1-1 TRBV5-1 TGCGCCAGCAGCTTGTCCGGGAAGAACACTGAAGCTTTCTTT CASSLSGKNTEAFF
few - TRBJ2-6 TRBV4-1 TGCGCCAGCAGCCAAGAAAGGGATCTCACGAGGGCCAACGTCCTGACTTTC CASSQERDLTRANVLTF
- - TRBJ1-4 TRBV2 TGTGCCAGCAGTGTCAACAGGGCGAGGGCAACTAATGAAAAACTGTTTTTT CASSVNRARATNEKLFF
few TRBD1 TRBJ2-1 TRBV25-1 TGTGCCAGCAACAGGGGACAGGGGGCTGACGAGCAGTTCTTC CASNRGQGADEQFF
once - TRBJ2-2 TRBV2 TGTGCCAGCAGTGAAGAGCAGCTTTTGACCGGGGAGCTGTTTTTT CASSEEQLLTGELFF
- - TRBJ1-1 TRBV6-5 TGTGCCGCCATGTCCCACGTGAACACTGAAGCTTTCTTT CAAMSHVNTEAFF
- - TRBJ1-5 TRBV15 TGTGCCACCAGCAGAGATTTGGGGAATCAGCCCCAGCATTTT CATSRDLGNQPQHF
- TRBD1 TRBJ1-5 TRBV4-1 TGCGCCAGCAGCCAAACCGGGACAGGAGAGGGGCCCCAGCATTTT CASSQTGTGEGPQHF
few TRBD1 TRBJ2-7 TRBV4-1 TGCGCCAGCAGCCAAGGGGGGGACAGGGGACAATACTTC CASSQGGDRGQYF
- TRBD1 TRBJ2-1 TRBV29-1 TGCAGCGTTGAAGGCTTTGGACAGGGGGTCAATGAGCAGTTCTTC CSVEGFGQGVNEQFF
- - TRBJ2-1 TRBV15 TGTGCCACCAGCAGAGTGATTGGGGGAAAGTACGAGCAGTTCTTC CATSRVIGGKYEQFF
- - TRBJ1-1 TRBV27 TGTGCCAGCAGTCCCAGCCCGATGAACACTGAAGCTTTCTTT CASSPSPMNTEAFF
- - TRBJ2-1 TRBV9 TGTGCCAGCAGCGTAGACTCCGCTTGGTACAATGAGCAGTTCTTC CASSVDSAWYNEQFF
few - TRBJ1-1 TRBV7-9 TGTGCCAGCAGCCCCGGGGGATACACTGAAGCTTTCTTT CASSPGGYTEAFF
- TRBD1 TRBJ2-2 TRBV11-2 TGTGCCAGCAGGAGACAGGGAAGGAGCACCGGGGAGCTGTTTTTT CASRRQGRSTGELFF
few TRBD1 TRBJ1-4 TRBV19 TGTGCCAGTAGTCCTGGACAGGTCCTGGGAACTAATGAAAAACTGTTTTTT CASSPGQVLGTNEKLFF
- - TRBJ2-7 TRBV27 TGTGCCAGCACCTTAACAGGGGAGGGGGCCTACGAGCAGTACTTC CASTLTGEGAYEQYF
few - TRBJ1-1 TRBV15 TGTGCCACCAGCAGGTCACAGGGTATGAACACTGAAGCTTTCTTT CATSRSQGMNTEAFF
once TRBD1 TRBJ1-2 TRBV6-5 TGTGCCAGCAGTTACTCTGGGACAGGGGGCTATGGCTACACCTTC CASSYSGTGGYGYTF
- TRBD1 TRBJ2-7 TRBV7-9 TGTGCCAGCAGCCTGGACAGGGGCGAGCAGTACTTC CASSLDRGEQYF
- - TRBJ1-5 TRBV27 TGTGCCAGCAGTTTTACAGGATTAAAGCCCCAGCATTTT CASSFTGLKPQHF
once - TRBJ2-7 TRBV10-3 TGTGCCATCAGTGCACAGGGCCACGAGCAGTACTTC CAISAQGHEQYF
- - TRBJ1-1 TRBV7-9 TGTGCCAGCAGCTTAGAATCTGGTGAAGCTTTCTTT CASSLESGEAFF
- TRBD1 TRBJ2-7 TRBV30 TGTGCCTGGACAAGGGGGACAGGGGTTCACGAGCAGTACTTC CAWTRGTGVHEQYF
- TRBD1 TRBJ1-6 TRBV7-3 TGTGCCAGCAGCTTGGACAGGGGGTCTTCACCCCTCCACTTT CASSLDRGSSPLHF
- - TRBJ2-3 TRBV10-2 TGCGCCAGCAGTGGGCCAAATACGCAGTATTTT CASSGPNTQYF
- - TRBJ1-1 TRBV6-6 TGTGCCAGCAGTTTGGAATACACTGAAGCTTTCTTT CASSLEYTEAFF
- TRBD1 TRBJ1-1 TRBV5-1 TGCGCCAGCAGCTTTATGGCAGGGGGGATAGTTGAAGCTTTCTTT CASSFMAGGIVEAFF
- TRBD2 TRBJ2-3 TRBV5-1 TGCGCCAGCATTAGCGGGAACACAGATACGCAGTATTTT CASISGNTDTQYF
- - TRBJ2-6 TRBV7-8 TGTGCCAGCAGTCCTAGGGGGGGGCAAGGGGCCAACGTCCTGACTTTC CASSPRGGQGANVLTF
- TRBD1 TRBJ2-7 TRBV4-3 TGCGCCAGCAGCCAAGCGGACAGGGACGAGCAGTACTTC CASSQADRDEQYF
once TRBD1 TRBJ1-2 TRBV7-2 TGTGCCAGCAGCGTAGACAGGGGGATCTATGGCTACACCTTC CASSVDRGIYGYTF
- TRBD1 TRBJ1-5 TRBV5-1 TGCGCCAGCAGACCGGGACAGGGCAGCAATCAGCCCCAGCATTTT CASRPGQGSNQPQHF
- TRBD1 TRBJ1-2 TRBV6-6 TGTGCCAGCAGCCAACAGGGGAAGATCTATGGCTACACCTTC CASSQQGKIYGYTF